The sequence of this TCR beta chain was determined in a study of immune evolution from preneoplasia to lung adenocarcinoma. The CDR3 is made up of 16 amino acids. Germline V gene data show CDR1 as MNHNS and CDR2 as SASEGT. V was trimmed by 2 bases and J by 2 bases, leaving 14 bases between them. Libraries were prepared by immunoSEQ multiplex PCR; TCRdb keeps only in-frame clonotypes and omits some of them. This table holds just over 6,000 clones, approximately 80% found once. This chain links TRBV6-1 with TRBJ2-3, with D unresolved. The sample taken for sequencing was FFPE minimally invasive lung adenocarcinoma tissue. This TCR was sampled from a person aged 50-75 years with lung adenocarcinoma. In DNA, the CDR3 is TGTGCCAGCAGTGAACTCTTTGGGTCTGTCACAGATACGCAGTATTTT. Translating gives CASSELFGSVTDTQYF.